The clone carrying this T cell receptor (beta chain) has only one observation. Its antigen remains unknown. The sample is drawn from a study of CD8+CD57+ T cells in acquired aplastic anemia. The wider study: Sorted CD4+ and CD8+ cell DNA averaged around 3.5 ug.

Sequencing was done on patients that had shown CD8+CD57+ cell expansion by flow cytometry. In germline, CDR1 is SGHTA, CDR2 FQGTGA. The CDR3 spans 13 residues. Trimming pared 0 bases from V and 8 bases from J, leaving 10 bases between. Broader study findings: Patients and healthy controls showed no significant CD8+ Simpson's diversity difference.

Investigators profiled TCR beta VDJ and CDR3 from genomic DNA template. TCRdb reprocessed the reads with MiXCR, giving one entry per CDR3 protein. The data hold about 200,000 distinct CDR3 sequences, with roughly 53% observed a single time. V is TRBV7-3 and J is TRBJ1-1; D is uncertain. Sequencing was carried out using sorted CD4+, CD8+, or CD8+CD57+ T cells (not recorded which) from PBMCs. The origin of this receptor is a human donor with aplastic anemia. The CDR3: CASSLTHPVEAFF. CDR3 sequence (DNA): TGTGCCAGCAGCTTAACCCACCCGGTGGAAGCTTTCTTT.